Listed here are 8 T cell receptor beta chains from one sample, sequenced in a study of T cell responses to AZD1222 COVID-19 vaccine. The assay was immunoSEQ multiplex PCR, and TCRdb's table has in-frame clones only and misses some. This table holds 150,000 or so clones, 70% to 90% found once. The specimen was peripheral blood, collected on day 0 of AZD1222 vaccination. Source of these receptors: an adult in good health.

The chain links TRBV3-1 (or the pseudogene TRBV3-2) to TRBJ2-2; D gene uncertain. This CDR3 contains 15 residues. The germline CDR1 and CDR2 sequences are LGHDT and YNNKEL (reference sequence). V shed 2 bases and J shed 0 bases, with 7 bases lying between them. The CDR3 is CASSQRWTNTGELFF. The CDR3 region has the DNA TGTGCCAGCAGCCAACGCTGGACGAACACCGGGGAGCTGTTTTTT.

The CDR3 protein is CASIREGNTEAFF. The CDR3 nucleotides read TGCGCCAGCATCCGAGAGGGAAACACTGAAGCTTTCTTT. The chain recombines TRBV5-1 with TRBJ1-1; D gene ambiguous. The CDR3 totals 13 residues. Germline CDR1 is SGHRS and CDR2 is YFSETQ. Trimming took off 6 bases at V and 2 bases at J, with 11 bases between the two ends. Full variable domain (outside the CDR3, taken from reference TRBV5-1 and TRBJ1-1): KAGVTQTPRYLIKTRGQQVTLSCSPISGHRSVSWYQQTPGQGLQFLFEYFSETQRNKGNFPGRFSGRQFSNSRSEMNVSTLELGDSALYLCASIREGNTEAFFGQGTRLTVV.

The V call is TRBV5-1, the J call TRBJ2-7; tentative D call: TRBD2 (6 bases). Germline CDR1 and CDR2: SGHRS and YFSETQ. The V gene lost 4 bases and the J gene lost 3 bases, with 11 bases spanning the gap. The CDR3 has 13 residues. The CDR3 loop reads CASSNGGSYEQYF. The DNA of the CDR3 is TGCGCCAGCAGCAATGGAGGGAGCTACGAGCAGTACTTC.

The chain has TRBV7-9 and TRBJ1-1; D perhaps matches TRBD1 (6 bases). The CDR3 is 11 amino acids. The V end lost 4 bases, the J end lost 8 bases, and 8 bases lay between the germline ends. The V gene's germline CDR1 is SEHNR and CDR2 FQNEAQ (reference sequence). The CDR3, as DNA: TGTGCCAGCAGCTGGACAGCAGAAGCTTTCTTT. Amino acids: CASSWTAEAFF.

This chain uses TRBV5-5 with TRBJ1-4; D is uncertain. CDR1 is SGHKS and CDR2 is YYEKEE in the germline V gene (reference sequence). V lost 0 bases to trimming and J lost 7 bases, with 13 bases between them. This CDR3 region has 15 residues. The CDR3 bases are TGTGCCAGCAGCTTGGCCCTCGCGCGGGGTGAAAAACTGTTTTTT. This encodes CASSLALARGEKLFF.

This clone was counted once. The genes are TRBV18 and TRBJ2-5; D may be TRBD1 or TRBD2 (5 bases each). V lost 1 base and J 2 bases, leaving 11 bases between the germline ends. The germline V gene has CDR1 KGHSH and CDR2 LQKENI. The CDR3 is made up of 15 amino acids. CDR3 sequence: CASSPLGAAQETQYF. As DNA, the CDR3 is TGTGCCAGCTCACCACTCGGGGCGGCTCAAGAGACCCAGTACTTC.

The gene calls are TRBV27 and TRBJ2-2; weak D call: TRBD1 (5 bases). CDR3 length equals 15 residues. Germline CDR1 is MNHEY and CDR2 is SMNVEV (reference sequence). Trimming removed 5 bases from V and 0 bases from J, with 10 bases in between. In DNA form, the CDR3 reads TGTGCCAGCAGTCTGGCAGGGCCGAACACCGGGGAGCTGTTTTTT. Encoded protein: CASSLAGPNTGELFF.

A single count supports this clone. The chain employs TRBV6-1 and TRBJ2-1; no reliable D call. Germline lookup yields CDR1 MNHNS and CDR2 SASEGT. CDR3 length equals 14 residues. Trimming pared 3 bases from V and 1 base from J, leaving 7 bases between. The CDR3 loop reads CASSELGSYNEQFF. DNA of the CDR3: TGTGCCAGCAGTGAGTTAGGTTCCTACAATGAGCAGTTCTTC.